Below, one T cell receptor beta chain is given with its context. Its antigen remains unidentified. The length of the CDR3 is 14 residues. Germline V lookup: CDR1 SGHRS, CDR2 YFSETQ. The junction had 6 bases not matched to a gene; V was cut back by 4 bases and J by 5 bases. This record comes from a study of cytomegalovirus exposure and HLA in healthy donors. Whole-study results and caveats: Of the V segments, some could not be distinguished, including TRBV6-2 and TRBV6-3, and were excluded. Judged likely to be a sequencing artifact was a cluster of highly shared sequence variants. For cytomegalovirus status, the classifier reportedly gave diagnoses with high specificity and sensitivity.

PCR employed 60 Vbeta and 13 Jbeta primers. TCRdb's copy holds only in-frame clones and misses some; the assay was immunoSEQ multiplex PCR. The top ten clones hold 9.5% to 15% of a sample with about 120,000 clones, 70% to 80% of them seen once. The sequencing sample was made of PBMCs. The TCR comes from a middle-aged woman in good health and CMV-seropositive. The chain is built from TRBV5-1 and TRBJ2-5; TRBD1 aligns across 9 bases. This chain's CDR3 is CASSHTGGGETQYF. The CDR3 DNA sequence: TGCGCCAGCAGCCACACAGGGGGCGGGGAGACCCAGTACTTC.